These 2 T cell receptor beta chains came from one sample sequenced in a study of T cell responses to AZD1222 COVID-19 vaccine. Sequencing used immunoSEQ multiplex PCR; TCRdb keeps in-frame clones, though not all of them. The data contain about 150,000 clones, over 80% of them singletons. The material sequenced was peripheral blood, taken 28 days after the second AZD1222 dose. The receptor set was obtained from an adult who received the AZD1222 COVID-19 vaccine.

The chain joins TRBV7-2 to TRBJ1-4, with 11 bases matching TRBD1. The CDR3 has 14 residues. Germline CDR1 is SGHTA and CDR2 is FQGNSA. The trim removed 5 bases at V and 7 bases at J, leaving 3 bases unmatched. CDR3 residues: CASSTGQGGEKLFF. CDR3 nucleotides: TGTGCCAGCAGCACGGGACAGGGGGGTGAAAAACTGTTTTTT.

The rearrangement links TRBV7-2 to TRBJ2-1; D is undetermined. Trimming pared 5 bases from V and 4 bases from J, leaving 6 bases between. The CDR3 runs 12 residues. Germline V gives CDR1 SGHTA, CDR2 FQGNSA. DNA of the CDR3: TGTGCCAGCAGCGCCCTTTACAATGAGCAGTTCTTC. Translation: CASSALYNEQFF.